This T cell receptor (beta chain) emerged from a study of cytomegalovirus exposure and HLA in healthy donors. At the level of the study: According to later analysis, the same platform produced the approximately 120 validation and some 680 first-cohort repertoires.

Using immunoSEQ multiplex PCR, the repertoire was profiled, and TCRdb retains in-frame clones only, with some absent. Here the sample spans about 120,000 clones, 70% to 90% being singletons. Among the 120 or so subjects of the validation cohort, separate from the approximately 700-subject first cohort, were the donors. Germline CDR1 SGHNT, CDR2 YYREEE (reference sequence). V was cut by 4 bases and J by 4 bases, with 20 bases left in between. This CDR3 is 16 amino acids long. This clonotype was sampled from a woman between 18 and 29 years old in good health and CMV-seronegative. The rearrangement links TRBV5-4 to TRBJ1-2, with D possibly being TRBD1 (6 bases). The sequencing sample was made of PBMCs. The chain's CDR3 is CASSMGGGLVSYGYTF. The DNA of the CDR3 is TGTGCCAGCAGCATGGGCGGGGGGCTAGTCAGCTATGGCTACACCTTC.